The 23 T cell receptor beta chains listed next were all sequenced from one sample in a study of T-cell reconstitution after alpha-beta-depleted transplantation in children. TCRbeta library construction was performed incorporating unique molecular identifiers. TCRdb reprocessed the PCR reads via MiXCR and lists one record per CDR3 protein. The sample lists over 100,000 distinct CDR3 sequences, under 7% occurring once. The sequences come from PBMCs, mostly from graft donor cells, collected 60 days after TCRalphabeta/CD19-depleted stem cell transplant. These receptor sequences come from a female patient aged 2 to 10 who had a stem cell transplant for Fanconi anemia, so the T cells may come from the graft donor.

In its sample, this clonotype was seen a few times. The chain employs TRBV7-9 and TRBJ2-7, with D unclear. This CDR3 has 13 amino acids. Trimming stripped 3 bases from V and 2 bases from J, with 8 bases between. Germline V gene data show CDR1 as SEHNR and CDR2 as FQNEAQ (reference sequence). The CDR3 nucleotides are TGTGCCAGCAGCTTCGGCCGAACCTACGAGCAGTACTTC. As protein: CASSFGRTYEQYF.

This clonotype was recorded many times. The rearrangement links TRBV9 to TRBJ2-7; perhaps TRBD1 as D (7 bases). Trimming removed 2 bases from V and 2 bases from J, with 20 bases in between. Germline V gives CDR1 SGDLS, CDR2 YYNGEE. CDR3 length: 17 amino acids. CDR3 nucleotide sequence: TGTGCCAGCAGCGTGGCTATACGACAGGGACTCACCTACGAGCAGTACTTC. Translation gives CASSVAIRQGLTYEQYF.

This clonotype was recorded at least ten times. The chain links TRBV28 to TRBJ2-1, with 7 bases identical to TRBD2. Germline V gene data show CDR1 as MDHEN and CDR2 as SYDVKM. This CDR3 contains 15 residues. Trimming at V came to 6 bases and at J to 8 bases, leaving 13 bases not matched to a gene. CDR3 in DNA: TGTGCCAGCAGCTATCGGGGGAGGGTCTTTGATGAGCAGTTCTTC. Residues: CASSYRGRVFDEQFF.

This clonotype was recorded many times. The V call is TRBV20-1, the J call TRBJ2-7; 8 bases are shared with TRBD1. CDR1 and CDR2 from the germline V gene are DFQATT and SNEGSKA (reference sequence). The junction had 6 bases not matched to a gene; V was cut back by 5 bases and J by 0 bases. The length of the CDR3 is 14 residues. CDR3 DNA: TGCAGTGCTGACCGGGACAGGAACTCCTACGAGCAGTACTTC. Translating it yields CSADRDRNSYEQYF.

This sequence joins TRBV5-1 and TRBJ2-6; D is uncertain. Germline CDR1 SGHRS, CDR2 YFSETQ. The V end was cut by 1 base, the J end by 0 bases, with 17 bases between. The length of the CDR3 is 19 residues. The DNA for the CDR3 is TGCGCCAGCAGCTTGTCTGCTGGCAGCTGGGGCTCTGGGGCCAACGTCCTGACTTTC. It codes for CASSLSAGSWGSGANVLTF. Full variable domain (remainder filled in from reference TRBV5-1 and TRBJ2-6): KAGVTQTPRYLIKTRGQQVTLSCSPISGHRSVSWYQQTPGQGLQFLFEYFSETQRNKGNFPGRFSGRQFSNSRSEMNVSTLELGDSALYLCASSLSAGSWGSGANVLTFGAGSRLTVL.

The rearrangement links TRBV29-1 to TRBJ1-2, with TRBD1 matching over 10 bases. With 0 bases clipped from V and 3 bases from J, the junction kept 4 bases outside the gene matches. CDR1 is SQVTM and CDR2 is ANQGSEA in the germline V gene. The CDR3 runs to 15 residues. The CDR3 loop is CSVEEEGQGHYGYTF. In DNA, the CDR3 is TGCAGCGTTGAAGAGGAGGGACAGGGGCACTATGGCTACACCTTC. Variable domain in full (rest from reference TRBV29-1 and TRBJ1-2): SAVISQKPSRDICQRGTSLTIQCQVDSQVTMMFWYRQQPGQSLTLIATANQGSEATYESGFVIDKFPISRPNLTFSTLTVSNMSPEDSSIYLCSVEEEGQGHYGYTFGSGTRLTVV.

This clonotype was seen ten or more times. The J gene is TRBJ2-3, the V gene TRBV5-1; 7 bases agree with TRBD2. Germline trimming cut 0 bases from V and 1 base from J; bases unmatched to any gene: 2. The germline CDR1 and CDR2 sequences are SGHRS and YFSETQ. The CDR3 consists of 15 residues. CDR3: CASSLGRGGTDTQYF. The CDR3, as DNA: TGCGCCAGCAGCTTGGGTCGGGGGGGCACAGATACGCAGTATTTT.

The sample holds many counts of this clonotype. The chain links TRBV3-1 to TRBJ2-1, with 13 bases that match TRBD2. V shed 5 bases, J shed 3 bases, and the junction held 4 bases outside the gene matches. Germline CDR1 LGHDT, CDR2 YNNKEL (reference sequence). The CDR3 consists of 16 residues. The CDR3 region is CASSGRLAGGYNEQFF. CDR3 coding DNA: TGTGCCAGCAGCGGACGACTAGCGGGGGGCTACAATGAGCAGTTCTTC.

This clonotype was counted only a few times. CDR3 sequence (DNA): TGCGCCAGCAGCCAAGATACGGTTCTGTTTAATGAAAAACTGTTTTTT. The encoded protein is CASSQDTVLFNEKLFF. The chain combines TRBV4-1 with TRBJ1-4; no reliable D call. This CDR3 is built from 16 residues. Germline V gives CDR1 MGHRA, CDR2 YSYEKL. Trimming removed 0 bases at V and 4 bases at J, with 12 bases between.

This clonotype was found many times. V usage is TRBV9 and J usage is TRBJ2-3; tentative D call: TRBD1 (5 bases). This CDR3 has 17 amino acids. CDR1 is SGDLS, CDR2 YYNGEE, per germline. Trimming removed 3 bases from V and 2 bases from J, with 19 bases in between. The CDR3 sequence: CASSAPPGRTTTDTQYF. The CDR3 DNA reads TGTGCCAGCAGCGCCCCCCCCGGACGGACAACCACAGATACGCAGTATTTT.

This clonotype showed up many times. CDR3 coding DNA: TGCAGTGTCAAGCAGAGCATTCAGTACTTC. Its translation: CSVKQSIQYF. This chain links TRBV29-1 with TRBJ2-4, with D unresolved. This CDR3 region has 10 residues. Germline V gene lookup returns CDR1 SQVTM and CDR2 ANQGSEA.

This clonotype appeared many times. The chain joins TRBV5-1 to TRBJ1-2, with 10 bases lining up with TRBD1. CDR3 length: 15 residues. J gave up 8 bases and V 0 bases, and 7 bases lay outside the gene matches. Germline V gene lookup returns CDR1 SGHRS and CDR2 YFSETQ. CDR3 nucleotides: TGCGCCAGCAGCTTGGGCCGACAGGGGGCGAAAGGCTACACCTTC. It translates to CASSLGRQGAKGYTF.

This clonotype was counted many times. This chain uses TRBV6-5 with TRBJ2-7; 9 nucleotides agree with TRBD1. J gave up 5 bases and V 6 bases, and 14 bases lay outside the gene matches. The CDR3 has 16 residues. CDR1 and CDR2 from the germline V gene are MNHEY and SVGAGI. The CDR3 coding sequence is TGTGCCAGCAGAATCGTTACCGGGACAGGGATGAACGAGCAGTACTTC. As protein: CASRIVTGTGMNEQYF.

This clonotype was detected ten times or more. The chain uses TRBV12-3 or TRBV12-4 and TRBJ1-1; 11 nucleotides match TRBD1. The trim removed 7 bases at V and 8 bases at J, leaving 9 bases unmatched. The CDR3 spans 14 residues. The CDR3 DNA reads as TGTGCCAGCACCCTCCGGGACAGGGGGGTCGAAGCTTTCTTT. It yields the protein CASTLRDRGVEAFF.

The CDR3, as DNA: TGCAGTGCTTCGACAGGGGAAGCCAAAAACATTCAGTACTTC. Amino acid sequence: CSASTGEAKNIQYF. This chain joins TRBV20-1 and TRBJ2-4; 8 bases are a match to TRBD1. This CDR3 is built from 14 residues. V shed 5 bases, J shed 0 bases, and the junction held 3 bases outside the gene matches. Germline CDR1 reads DFQATT; CDR2 reads SNEGSKA (reference sequence).

The J gene is TRBJ2-7, the V gene TRBV5-1, with D maybe TRBD2 (5 bases). V was cut by 2 bases and J by 6 bases, with 12 bases left in between. Germline V CDR1 and CDR2: SGHRS, YFSETQ. The CDR3 loop spans 13 amino acids. The DNA for the CDR3 is TGCGCCAGCAGCTTAGAAATCCGGGGCGAGCAGTACTTC. Encoded protein: CASSLEIRGEQYF.

This clonotype appeared many times. This rearrangement joins TRBV10-3 to TRBJ2-1, with D possibly called TRBD1 or TRBD2 (5 bases each). This CDR3 region has 13 residues. With 8 bases removed from V and 4 bases from J, the gap between germline ends came to 12 bases. From germline, CDR1 is ENHRY and CDR2 SYGVKD. The CDR3 DNA sequence: TGTGCCATCCCTCGGGACCTATACAATGAGCAGTTCTTC. Translating gives CAIPRDLYNEQFF.

This clonotype occurred a few times. V and J are TRBV28 and TRBJ1-2, with D unclear. V dropped 2 bases and J dropped 4 bases, with 8 bases sitting between them. The CDR3 contains 13 residues. Per the germline V gene, CDR1 is MDHEN and CDR2 is SYDVKM. This CDR3 reads CASSLMRGYGYTF. DNA for the CDR3: TGTGCCAGCAGTTTAATGAGAGGCTATGGCTACACCTTC.

This clonotype occurred many times. The CDR3 bases are TGTGCCAGCAGTGGGGACCCTCCTGATACGCAGTATTTT. Protein product: CASSGDPPDTQYF. V usage is TRBV6-2 or TRBV6-3 and J usage is TRBJ2-3; D is tentatively TRBD1 or TRBD2 (5 bases each). The ends were cut back, 5 bases at V and 6 bases at J, with 12 bases in the middle. The length of the CDR3 is 13 residues. Per the germline V gene, CDR1 is MNHEY and CDR2 is SVGEGT.

This clonotype was found many times. This sequence joins TRBV5-1 and TRBJ1-1; TRBD1 might be the D (6 bases). The germline V gene encodes CDR1 SGHRS and CDR2 YFSETQ. The CDR3 loop spans 13 amino acids. Trimming left V 3 bases short and J 4 bases short, with 10 bases between. CDR3 coding DNA: TGCGCCAGCAGCTCATACAGGGCCACTGAAGCTTTCTTT. It encodes CASSSYRATEAFF.

This clonotype has a count of ten or more. The chain uses TRBV10-3 and TRBJ2-1, with 8 positions matching TRBD2. The trim removed 10 bases at V and 7 bases at J, leaving 12 bases unmatched. The CDR3 has 14 residues. Germline V gene data show CDR1 as ENHRY and CDR2 as SYGVKD. Here the CDR3 reads CATYPGLGLNEQFF. The CDR3 DNA reads as TGTGCCACCTACCCGGGACTAGGTCTTAATGAGCAGTTCTTC.

Concerning this clonotype: The junction and the germline gene differ at one end; a read error may be behind it. V gene TRBV7-9 combines with J gene TRBJ1-4; no reliable D call. This CDR3 has 13 residues. The germline CDR1 and CDR2 sequences are SEHNR and FQNEAQ (reference sequence). The CDR3 DNA sequence: TGTGCCAGCAGCTCCCCCGCAGATGAGAAACTGTTTTTT. Amino acids: CASSSPADEKLFF.

This clonotype was counted many times. This rearrangement joins TRBV12-3 or TRBV12-4 to TRBJ2-4; D might be TRBD2 (7 bases). The CDR3 is 17 residues long. V lost 6 bases and J 3 bases, leaving 21 bases between the germline ends. DNA for the CDR3: TGTGCCAGCAGCTGGGGGTGGGGGAGGGGGGACAAAAACATTCAGTACTTC. Translating it yields CASSWGWGRGDKNIQYF.